This TCR beta chain was recovered during a study of blood T cell repertoires in COVID-19. Data came from immunoSEQ multiplex PCR; TCRdb stores just in-frame clones and leaves some out. Here the sample spans about 63,000 clones, roughly 85% being singletons. Trimming removed 3 bases from V and 1 base from J, with 4 bases in between. CDR3 size: 12 residues. The V gene's germline CDR1 is SGHVS and CDR2 FQNEAQ. The TCR comes from a human donor in a cohort sampled during active COVID-19. Sequencing was carried out using peripheral blood. The V gene is TRBV7-8, the J gene TRBJ2-7; D uncertain. Written as DNA, the CDR3 is TGTGCCAGCAGCTTTCAATCCTACGAGCAGTACTTC. The encoded protein is CASSFQSYEQYF.